This T cell receptor (beta chain) was retrieved from a study of blood T cell repertoires in COVID-19. Across the whole study: Both acute and convalescent COVID-19 samples were obtained from the United States, Italy and Spain. Nucleic acid was either cDNA or gDNA, and it came from T cells, B-cell-depleted T cells, or PBMCs.

The ends lost 5 bases at V and 11 bases at J; junction bases unmatched: 15. Germline loops: CDR1 MGHDK, CDR2 SYGVNS. CDR3 length: 16 amino acids. Original data processing: Reference gene primer amplification gave estimated nucleated cell counts. TCRdb keeps only in-frame clones here, not all; method: immunoSEQ multiplex PCR. V and J calls plus clone size are reproduced from that table; the DNA served to infer D and trimming. The data show 300,000 to 400,000 clones, with 88% seen just once and about 3.9% held by the top ten. Sequencing was performed on peripheral blood. This TCR derives from a woman aged 50 to 60 with active or convalescent COVID-19. The J gene is TRBJ1-5, the V gene TRBV25-1, with 10 bases identical to TRBD1. The CDR3 nucleotides read TGTGCCAGCAGTCCCGGACAGGGGGGTAGCTTCGAGGCCCAGCATTTT. It is translated as CASSPGQGGSFEAQHF.